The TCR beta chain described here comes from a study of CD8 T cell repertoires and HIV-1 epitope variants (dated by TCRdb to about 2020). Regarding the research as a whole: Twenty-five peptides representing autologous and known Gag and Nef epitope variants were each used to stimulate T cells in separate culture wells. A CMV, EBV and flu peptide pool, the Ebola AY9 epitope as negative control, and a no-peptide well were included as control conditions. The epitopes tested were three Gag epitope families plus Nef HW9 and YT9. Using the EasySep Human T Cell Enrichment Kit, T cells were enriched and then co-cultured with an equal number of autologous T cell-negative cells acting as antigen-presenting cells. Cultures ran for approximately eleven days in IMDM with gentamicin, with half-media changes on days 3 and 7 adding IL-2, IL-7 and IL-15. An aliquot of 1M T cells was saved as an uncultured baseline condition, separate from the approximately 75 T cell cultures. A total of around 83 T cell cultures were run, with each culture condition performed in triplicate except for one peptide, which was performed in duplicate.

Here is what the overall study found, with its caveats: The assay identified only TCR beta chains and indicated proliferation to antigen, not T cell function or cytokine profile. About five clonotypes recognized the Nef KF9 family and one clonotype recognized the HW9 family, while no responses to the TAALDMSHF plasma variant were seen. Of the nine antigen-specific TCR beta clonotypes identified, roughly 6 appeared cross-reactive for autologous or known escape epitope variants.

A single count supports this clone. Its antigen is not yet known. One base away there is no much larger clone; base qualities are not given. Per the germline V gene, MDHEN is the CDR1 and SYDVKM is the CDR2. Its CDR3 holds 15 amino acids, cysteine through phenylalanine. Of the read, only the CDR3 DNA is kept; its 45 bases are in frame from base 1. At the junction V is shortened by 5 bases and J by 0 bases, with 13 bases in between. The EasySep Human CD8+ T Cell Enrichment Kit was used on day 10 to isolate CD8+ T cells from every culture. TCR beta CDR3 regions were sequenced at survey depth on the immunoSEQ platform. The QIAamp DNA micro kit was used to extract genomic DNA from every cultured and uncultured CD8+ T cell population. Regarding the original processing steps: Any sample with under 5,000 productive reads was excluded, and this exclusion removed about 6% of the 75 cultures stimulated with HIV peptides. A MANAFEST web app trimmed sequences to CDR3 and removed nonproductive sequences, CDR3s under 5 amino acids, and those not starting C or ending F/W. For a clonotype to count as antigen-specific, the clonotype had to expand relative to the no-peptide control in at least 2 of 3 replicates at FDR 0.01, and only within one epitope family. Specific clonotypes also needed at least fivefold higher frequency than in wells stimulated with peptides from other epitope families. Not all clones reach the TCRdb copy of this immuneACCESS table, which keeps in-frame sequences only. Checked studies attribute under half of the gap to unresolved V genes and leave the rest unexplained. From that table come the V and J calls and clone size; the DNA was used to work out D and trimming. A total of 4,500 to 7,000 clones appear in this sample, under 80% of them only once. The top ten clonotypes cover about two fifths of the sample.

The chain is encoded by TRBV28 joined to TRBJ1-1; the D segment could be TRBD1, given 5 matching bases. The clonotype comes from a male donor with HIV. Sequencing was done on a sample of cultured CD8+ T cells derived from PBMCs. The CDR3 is CASSKSGTVNTEAFF. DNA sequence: TGTGCCAGCAGTAAGTCCGGGACGGTGAACACTGAAGCTTTCTTT.